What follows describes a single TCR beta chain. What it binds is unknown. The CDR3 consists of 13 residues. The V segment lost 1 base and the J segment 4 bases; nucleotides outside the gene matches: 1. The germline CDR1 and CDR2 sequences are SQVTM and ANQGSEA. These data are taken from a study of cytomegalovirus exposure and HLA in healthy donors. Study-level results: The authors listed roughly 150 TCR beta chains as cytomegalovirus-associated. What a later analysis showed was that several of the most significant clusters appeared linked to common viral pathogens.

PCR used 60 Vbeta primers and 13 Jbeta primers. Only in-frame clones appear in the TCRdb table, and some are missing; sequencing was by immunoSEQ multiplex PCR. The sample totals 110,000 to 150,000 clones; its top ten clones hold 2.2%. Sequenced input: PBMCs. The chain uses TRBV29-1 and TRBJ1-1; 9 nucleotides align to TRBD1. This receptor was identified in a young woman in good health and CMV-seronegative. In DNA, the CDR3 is TGCAGCGTTGAAGTGACAGGGGGCACTGAAGCTTTCTTT. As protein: CSVEVTGGTEAFF.